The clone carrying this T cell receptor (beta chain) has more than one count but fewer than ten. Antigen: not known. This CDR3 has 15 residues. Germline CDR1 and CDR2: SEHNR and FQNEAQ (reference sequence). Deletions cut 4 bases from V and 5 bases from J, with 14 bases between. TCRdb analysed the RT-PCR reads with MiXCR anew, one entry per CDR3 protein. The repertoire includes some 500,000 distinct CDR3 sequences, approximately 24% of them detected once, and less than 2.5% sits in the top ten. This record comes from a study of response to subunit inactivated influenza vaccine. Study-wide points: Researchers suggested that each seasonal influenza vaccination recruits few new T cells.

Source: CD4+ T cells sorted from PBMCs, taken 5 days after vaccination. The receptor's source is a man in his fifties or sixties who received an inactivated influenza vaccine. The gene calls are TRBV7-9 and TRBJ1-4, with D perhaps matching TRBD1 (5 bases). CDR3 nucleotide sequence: TGTGCCAGCAGCTCAGACGGGACGATCAATGAAAAACTGTTTTTT. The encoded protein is CASSSDGTINEKLFF.